The 13 T cell receptor beta chains given below trace back to one sample, sequenced in a study of vaccination effects on CD4 cells after COVID-19. These receptors' targets are unknown. Expansion of antigen-specific CD4+ T cells with viral peptide pools was carried out by the ViraFEST assay before sequencing. Following 10 days of culture, CD4+ T cells were isolated. All participants had two doses of either the BNT162b2 or mRNA-1273 vaccine. Assay used: immunoSEQ multiplex PCR; TCRdb lists only in-frame clones, some missing. The sample lists tens of thousands of clones, 74% occurring once. Sample: CD4+ T cells from PBMCs cultured with HCoV-229E spike peptides, taken after COVID-19 vaccination. These receptors were obtained from a human donor who received a COVID-19 vaccine.

The chain is built from TRBV30 and TRBJ1-1; the D is unclear. Germline V gene lookup returns CDR1 GTSNPN and CDR2 SVGIG (reference sequence). V lost 0 bases to trimming and J lost 10 bases, with 9 bases between them. The CDR3 totals 11 residues. The CDR3 region has the DNA TGTGCCTGGAGTGTACAGTCAATAGCTTTCTTT. The encoded protein is CAWSVQSIAFF.

This chain uses TRBV10-3 with TRBJ1-4; 7 bases fit TRBD1. CDR3 length equals 15 residues. The V gene end was trimmed by 5 bases and the J gene end by 5 bases; junction bases not matched to a gene: 8. CDR1 and CDR2 (germline): ENHRY, SYGVKD. CDR3: CAISQRQGGNEKLFF. The CDR3 DNA sequence: TGTGCCATCAGTCAACGACAGGGTGGGAATGAAAAACTGTTTTTT.

There are a few counts of this clone. The chain couples TRBV5-8 to TRBJ1-2, with D possibly being TRBD1 (5 bases). V was trimmed by 0 bases and J by 4 bases, leaving 10 bases between them. The CDR3 length is 14 residues. In germline, CDR1 is SGHTS, CDR2 YDEGEE. The CDR3 nucleotides are TGTGCCAGCAGCTTGGGGGACCGCTTCTATGGCTACACCTTC. The encoded protein is CASSLGDRFYGYTF.

The V gene is TRBV2, the J gene TRBJ2-6, with a tentative D call TRBD2 (5 bases). Trimming removed 3 bases at V and 2 bases at J, with 14 bases between. The CDR3 has 17 amino acids. Per germline, CDR1 SNHLY and CDR2 FYNNEI. CDR3 in amino acids: CASSDPREMAGANVLTF. The CDR3, as DNA: TGTGCCAGCAGTGATCCTCGGGAAATGGCTGGGGCCAACGTCCTGACTTTC.

The J gene is TRBJ1-2, the V gene TRBV7-8, with 7 bases lining up with TRBD1. The CDR3 covers 15 residues. In germline, CDR1 is SGHVS, CDR2 FQNEAQ. V gave up 0 bases and J gave up 1 base; unmatched junction bases: 2. The CDR3 region has the DNA TGTGCCAGCAGCTTAGCACAGGGGCGTAACTATGGCTACACCTTC. As protein: CASSLAQGRNYGYTF.

The chain employs TRBV24-1 and TRBJ2-5, with D possibly being TRBD2 (6 bases). The CDR3 totals 15 residues. Germline CDR1 and CDR2: KGHDR and SFDVKD. V gave up 9 bases and J gave up 1 base, with 17 bases separating them. CDR3 in DNA: TGTGCCACCGTTGATACTCGGGGGACCCAAGAGACCCAGTACTTC. This encodes CATVDTRGTQETQYF.

This chain uses TRBV7-6 with TRBJ2-5; 8 bases line up with TRBD1. V trimming: 5 bases; J trimming: 1 base; junction bases outside the gene matches: 3. This CDR3 has 14 amino acids. Germline lookup yields CDR1 SGHVS and CDR2 FNYEAQ. The CDR3 is CASSVGQGQETQYF. The CDR3, as DNA: TGTGCCAGCAGCGTCGGACAGGGCCAAGAGACCCAGTACTTC.

CDR3 sequence reads: CASSLTGGATEAFF. The CDR3, as DNA: TGTGCCAGCAGCCTGACAGGGGGGGCGACTGAAGCTTTCTTT. The V and J genes are TRBV3-1 (or the pseudogene TRBV3-2) and TRBJ1-1, with 9 bases fitting TRBD1. V was clipped by 4 bases and J by 5 bases; unmatched bases: 5. The CDR3 has 14 residues. The germline gives CDR1 LGHDT, CDR2 YNNKEL (reference sequence).

In its sample, this clone was seen a few times. The chain couples TRBV6-5 to TRBJ1-1; 7 bases are shared with TRBD1. The V gene end was trimmed by 2 bases and the J gene end by 4 bases; junction bases not matched to a gene: 10. This CDR3 is 16 amino acids long. Germline lookup yields CDR1 MNHEY and CDR2 SVGAGI. CDR3 region: CASSYPGAGGFTEAFF. CDR3 DNA: TGTGCCAGCAGTTACCCAGGGGCAGGGGGTTTCACTGAAGCTTTCTTT.

A few counts support this clone. The genes are TRBV5-1 and TRBJ2-5; TRBD2 agrees at 8 bases. J lost 1 base, V lost 5 bases, and 10 bases had no gene match. The germline CDR1 and CDR2 sequences are SGHRS and YFSETQ. The CDR3 runs 16 residues. CDR3 loop: CASSRTSFFAQETQYF. The DNA of the CDR3 is TGCGCCAGCAGTCGGACTAGCTTTTTCGCCCAAGAGACCCAGTACTTC.

This clone was picked up a small number of times. This chain connects TRBV5-4 to TRBJ2-2; D perhaps matches TRBD2 (7 bases). The V and J ends lost 4 bases and 7 bases respectively, with 14 bases between them. Germline-derived CDR1 and CDR2 are SGHNT and YYREEE (reference sequence). The CDR3 is made up of 14 amino acids. CDR3 nucleotide sequence: TGTGCCAGCAGCCCCGGGGGGCGAGACGGGGAGCTGTTTTTT. Translating it yields CASSPGGRDGELFF. The full variable domain, its missing parts supplied by reference TRBV5-4 and TRBJ2-2, is ETGVTQSPTHLIKTRGQQVTLRCSSQSGHNTVSWYQQALGQGPQFIFQYYREEENGRGNFPPRFSGLQFPNYSSELNVNALELDDSALYLCASSPGGRDGELFFGEGSRLTVL.

The J gene is TRBJ1-4, the V gene TRBV28; a possible D gene is TRBD1 (6 bases). The CDR3 runs to 15 residues. V was cut by 1 base and J by 7 bases, with 13 bases left in between. CDR1 MDHEN and CDR2 SYDVKM come from the germline V gene. The CDR3 sequence: CASSLFARGGEKLFF. CDR3 bases: TGTGCCAGCAGTTTATTCGCCAGGGGTGGTGAAAAACTGTTTTTT.

The V and J genes are TRBV5-6 and TRBJ2-5, with 11 bases identical to TRBD2. J was trimmed by 1 base and V by 0 bases; bases with no gene match: 8. Germline loops: CDR1 SGHDT, CDR2 YYEEEE. CDR3 length: 18 amino acids. CDR3 amino acids: CASSLEVAGGTTQETQYF. The CDR3 nucleotides are TGTGCCAGCAGCTTGGAGGTAGCGGGGGGGACAACCCAAGAGACCCAGTACTTC.